Following are 19 T cell receptor beta chains from one sample sequenced in a study of blood T cell repertoires in COVID-19. Sequencing used immunoSEQ multiplex PCR; TCRdb keeps in-frame clones, though not all of them. The table shows under 60,000 clones, with 79% occurring only once. The sample was peripheral blood. The receptors were gathered from a man between 65 and 85 years old with acute or convalescent COVID-19.

This chain links TRBV7-6 with TRBJ1-5, with TRBD1 matching 8 bases. V lost 1 base, J lost 0 bases, and 2 bases stayed unmatched. Germline CDR1 reads SGHVS; CDR2 reads FNYEAQ. The CDR3 contains 16 residues. The CDR3 region has the DNA TGTGCCAGCAGCTTAGGACAGGGGATTAGCAATCAGCCCCAGCATTTT. Translating it yields CASSLGQGISNQPQHF.

The J gene is TRBJ1-2, the V gene TRBV5-5; TRBD1 aligns across 9 bases. With 4 bases clipped from V and 4 bases from J, the junction kept 11 bases outside the gene matches. CDR1 and CDR2 (germline): SGHKS, YYEKEE (reference sequence). CDR3 length: 16 amino acids. In nucleotides, the CDR3 is TGTGCCAGCAGCAGGAACACCGGGACAGGGTTCTATGGCTACACCTTC. This gives the protein CASSRNTGTGFYGYTF.

The chain links TRBV6-6 to TRBJ2-2; weak D call: TRBD2 (5 bases). Germline loops: CDR1 MNHNY, CDR2 SVGAGI (reference sequence). Trimming removed 5 bases at V and 2 bases at J, with 18 bases between. The CDR3 length is 17 residues. The CDR3 coding sequence is TGTGCCAGCAGTCCCCTGCGGGCAGACACCAACACCGGGGAGCTGTTTTTT. It translates to CASSPLRADTNTGELFF.

The chain couples TRBV6-5 to TRBJ2-7, with 7 bases aligning to TRBD2. The CDR3 loop spans 14 amino acids. Germline V gene lookup returns CDR1 MNHEY and CDR2 SVGAGI. The trim removed 6 bases at V and 2 bases at J, leaving 7 bases unmatched. CDR3 loop: CASRVGLSTYEQYF. CDR3 nucleotide sequence: TGTGCCAGCAGGGTGGGACTATCCACCTACGAGCAGTACTTC.

The chain employs TRBV7-3 and TRBJ1-1, with D possibly matching TRBD1 (5 bases). V lost 2 bases to trimming and J lost 3 bases, with 13 bases between them. Germline V gene lookup returns CDR1 SGHTA and CDR2 FQGTGA. The CDR3 sequence is 15 residues long. The CDR3 sequence is CASSLWGEGDTEAFF. CDR3 bases: TGTGCCAGCAGCTTATGGGGGGAGGGTGACACTGAAGCTTTCTTT.

The chain uses TRBV6-6 and TRBJ2-1; D call uncertain. V lost 0 bases, J lost 6 bases, and 9 bases lay in between. The CDR3 contains 14 residues. CDR1 MNHNY and CDR2 SVGAGI come from the germline V gene (reference sequence). The CDR3 protein is CASSYSIRSNEQFF. DNA of the CDR3: TGTGCCAGCAGTTACTCGATCAGATCCAATGAGCAGTTCTTC.

The gene calls are TRBV10-2 and TRBJ1-5; 9 bases align to TRBD1. The CDR3 is 19 amino acids. Trimming removed 3 bases from V and 3 bases from J; junction bases left unmatched: 15. CDR1 and CDR2 (germline): WSHSY, SAAADI. The CDR3 region is CASSEAQGARDFPNQPQHF. The DNA for the CDR3 is TGCGCCAGCAGTGAAGCACAGGGGGCCAGAGATTTTCCCAATCAGCCCCAGCATTTT.

The chain links TRBV20-1 to TRBJ2-7; the D is unclear. CDR3 size: 11 residues. CDR1 and CDR2 (germline): DFQATT, SNEGSKA (reference sequence). With 7 bases removed from V and 0 bases from J, the gap between germline ends came to 7 bases. The CDR3 reads CSVPSSYEQYF. The CDR3 DNA reads as TGCAGTGTTCCGAGCTCCTACGAGCAGTACTTC.

The chain joins TRBV29-1 to TRBJ1-5; 7 nucleotides align to TRBD1. Germline V lookup: CDR1 SQVTM, CDR2 ANQGSEA. Trimming at V came to 6 bases and at J to 6 bases, leaving 8 bases not matched to a gene. This CDR3 is built from 13 residues. The CDR3, as DNA: TGCAGCGTAAGGGACAGTGGTAGTCAGCCCCAGCATTTT. Translating it yields CSVRDSGSQPQHF.

The chain links TRBV19 to TRBJ1-1; no definite D call. The CDR3 is made up of 13 amino acids. The V gene's germline CDR1 is LNHDA and CDR2 SQIVND (reference sequence). V was cut by 6 bases and J by 1 base, with 9 bases left in between. The CDR3, as DNA: TGTGCCAGTAGCACGACACCGAACACTGAAGCTTTCTTT. Protein product: CASSTTPNTEAFF. The entire variable domain, with the rest obtained from reference TRBV19 and TRBJ1-1, is as follows: DGGITQSPKYLFRKEGQNVTLSCEQNLNHDAMYWYRQDPGQGLRLIYYSQIVNDFQKGDIAEGYSVSREKKESFPLTVTSAQKNPTAFYLCASSTTPNTEAFFGQGTRLTVV.

In nucleotides, the CDR3 is TGTGCCAGTAGTACCCGACAGGGATATCAGCCCCAGCATTTT. It translates to CASSTRQGYQPQHF. The gene calls are TRBV19 and TRBJ1-5, with 7 bases fitting TRBD1. The V gene's germline CDR1 is LNHDA and CDR2 SQIVND (reference sequence). The ends lost 4 bases at V and 5 bases at J; junction bases unmatched: 5. The CDR3 loop spans 14 amino acids.

V and J are TRBV27 and TRBJ1-5; perhaps TRBD1 as D (5 bases). Germline V gene lookup returns CDR1 MNHEY and CDR2 SMNVEV (reference sequence). V was pared by 3 bases and J by 1 base, with 7 bases between. The CDR3 covers 14 residues. CDR3 region: CASSFGGSNQPQHF. The CDR3 nucleotides are TGTGCCAGCAGTTTTGGGGGGAGCAATCAGCCCCAGCATTTT.

There are a few counts of this clone. The chain joins TRBV6-5 to TRBJ1-5; D remains ambiguous. V shed 2 bases and J shed 3 bases, with 8 bases lying between them. Looked up from germline, CDR1 is MNHEY and CDR2 is SVGAGI. The CDR3 consists of 14 residues. The DNA of the CDR3 is TGTGCCAGCAGTTACGCGTCGTTCAATCAGCCCCAGCATTTT. Translated: CASSYASFNQPQHF.

The chain recombines TRBV11-3 with TRBJ2-5, with a weak D call TRBD1 (5 bases). With 6 bases removed from V and 5 bases from J, the gap between germline ends came to 13 bases. Germline loops: CDR1 SGHNT, CDR2 YENEEA. This CDR3 region has 13 residues. CDR3 bases: TGTGCCAGCAGATCCAGGGTTTTGGAGACCCAGTACTTC. As protein: CASRSRVLETQYF.

This chain joins TRBV11-2 and TRBJ1-2, with a tentative D call TRBD1 (6 bases). The germline V and J ends were trimmed by 8 bases and 1 base, with 17 bases remaining between them. Germline CDR1 and CDR2: SGHAT and FQNNGV. The CDR3 runs to 15 residues. CDR3 sequence reads: CASDPTGFNNYGYTF. The CDR3 DNA follows: TGTGCCAGCGATCCGACAGGTTTTAATAACTATGGCTACACCTTC.

The V call is TRBV5-1, the J call TRBJ1-2; D may be TRBD1 (5 bases). Trimming pared 5 bases from V and 2 bases from J, leaving 16 bases between. Germline CDR1 SGHRS, CDR2 YFSETQ. This CDR3 is built from 15 residues. CDR3 region: CASSRTPTDNYGYTF. CDR3 DNA: TGCGCCAGCAGTCGAACCCCGACAGACAACTATGGCTACACCTTC.

The V call is TRBV5-1, the J call TRBJ2-7; 7 bases fit TRBD1. The V gene end was trimmed by 2 bases and the J gene end by 3 bases; junction bases not matched to a gene: 5. CDR3 length: 14 residues. CDR1 and CDR2 from the germline V gene are SGHRS and YFSETQ. CDR3 DNA sequence: TGCGCCAGCAGCTTCACAGGGGAGATCTACGAGCAGTACTTC. The encoded protein is CASSFTGEIYEQYF.

This clone was found many times. V and J are TRBV7-3 and TRBJ2-5, with D maybe TRBD2 (5 bases). From germline, CDR1 is SGHTA and CDR2 FQGTGA. The CDR3 loop spans 15 amino acids. V was trimmed by 2 bases and J by 5 bases, leaving 15 bases between them. The DNA for the CDR3 is TGTGCCAGCAGCTTAGAGGGCAGGCAGGCGGAGACCCAGTACTTC. It translates to CASSLEGRQAETQYF.

This clone was found once. This sequence joins TRBV19 and TRBJ2-7; TRBD2 agrees at 12 bases. The CDR3 length is 15 residues. J lost 4 bases, V lost 3 bases, and 4 bases had no gene match. Germline V gene sequence: CDR1 LNHDA, CDR2 SQIVND (reference sequence). DNA of the CDR3: TGTGCCAGTAGTATTCTAGCGGGAGGGCCTTACGAGCAGTACTTC. It translates to CASSILAGGPYEQYF.